What follows describes a single T cell receptor beta chain. The antigen this receptor binds is unknown. One base away there is no much larger clone; base qualities are not given. The data belong to a study of blood T cell repertoires in COVID-19 (dated by TCRdb to about 2020). Concerning the study at large: Samples covering the acute and convalescent phases of COVID-19 were provided by collaborators in the United States, Italy and Spain. The repertoires were released in a freely available public database meant as a resource for research on the immune response to SARS-CoV-2. Samples came from the ongoing ImmuneRACE study (first 160 participants) plus 1,254 subjects from 6 global collaborators. Sample metadata almost always included a de-identified subject ID, COVID-19 status, age in years and sex. Deeply sampled blood TCRbeta repertoires from subjects exposed to, actively infected with, or recovered from COVID-19 were included in the dataset. The material from the prospective study consisted of cDNA or gDNA derived from T cells, B-cell-depleted T cells, or PBMCs. Where HLA class I and class II types were available, the types were taken from metadata supplied by the sample provider, not from assay-based typing.

CDR1 and CDR2 are read off the germline V gene (reference sequence) as SEHNR and FQNEAQ. Trimming costs V 5 bases and J 4 bases, and their ends lie 20 bases apart. The CDR3 numbers 17 residues from cysteine through phenylalanine. Of the read, only the CDR3 DNA is kept; its 51 bases are in frame from base 1. The immunoSEQ Assay, a bias-controlled multiplex PCR, was used to amplify TCRbeta CDR3 regions from genomic DNA. Regarding the original processing steps: Nucleated cell counts per sample were estimated from amplification of reference gene primers within the assay. To quantify the absolute abundance of each unique TCRbeta CDR3 rearrangement, sequence reads were collapsed and filtered. For each sample, productive Simpson clonality was calculated as the square root of Simpson's diversity index across productive rearrangements. This is the immuneACCESS table as TCRdb keeps it, with only in-frame sequences that have V and J called. A part of the clones is gone; compared with another copy, unresolved V genes explain less than half, and the rest is unexplained. V and J calls and clone size are copied from that table; D and trimming were computed from the DNA. Across this sample there are about 120,000 clones, with over 75% seen only once. The ten largest clones add up to approximately 1.1% of the sample.

Collaborating institutions collected whole blood in K2EDTA tubes following their own protocols. Collaborator samples were shipped for TCRbeta analysis as frozen whole blood, isolated PBMCs, or DNA extracted from either sample type. Broader findings and caveats from the paper: The quantity of clinical and demographic metadata differed by source and by participant and was supplied without curation.

Sequenced sample: peripheral blood. Rearrangement joined TRBV7-9 to TRBJ1-4, with the D gene not confidently named. The clonotype comes from a woman of 80 years or more with acute or convalescent COVID-19. The DNA reads as follows: TGTGCCAGCAGCCCCCGAGGGAGAACAGCTCGTAATGAAAAACTGTTTTTT. Its translation is CASSPRGRTARNEKLFF. The variable domain in full, with residues beyond the CDR3 obtained from the reference TRBV7-9 and TRBJ1-4 genes, is DTGVSQNPRHKITKRGQNVTFRCDPISEHNRLYWYRQTLGQGPEFLTYFQNEAQLEKSRLLSDRFSAERPKGSFSTLEIQRTEQGDSAMYLCASSPRGRTARNEKLFFGSGTQLSVL.